The clone carrying this TCR beta chain was detected only a few times. In the original workflow: Nucleated cell number was recorded as an estimate derived from reference gene primer amplification. The data were produced by immunoSEQ multiplex PCR, yet TCRdb's version contains in-frame clones alone and is incomplete. V and J calls and clone size follow that table, whereas D and trimming were derived from the DNA. The sample has 120,000 or so clones, approximately 82% seen once. The data belong to a study of blood T cell repertoires in COVID-19. Study overall: Samples representing acute and convalescent COVID-19 were sourced from the United States, Italy and Spain. The cDNA or gDNA used as material had been derived from T cells, B-cell-depleted T cells, or PBMCs.

There are 13 residues in the CDR3. With 5 bases removed from V and 6 bases from J, the gap between germline ends came to 12 bases. Germline assignment: CDR1 SGHTA and CDR2 FQGNSA. The genes are TRBV7-2 and TRBJ2-3; tentative D call: TRBD2 (6 bases). The clonotype comes from a man older than 75 with active or convalescent COVID-19. The sequenced sample consisted of peripheral blood. CDR3 amino acids: CASSPTREDTQYF. The CDR3 DNA reads as TGTGCCAGCAGCCCGACCCGGGAGGATACGCAGTATTTT.